This T cell receptor (beta chain) originates from a study of blood T cell repertoires in COVID-19. Losses at the gene ends were 3 bases for V and 1 base for J; bases not matched to a gene: 6. CDR1 is SGHVS, CDR2 FQNEAQ, per germline. The CDR3 totals 16 residues. This table comes from immunoSEQ multiplex PCR, and its TCRdb copy is limited to in-frame clones, with some not included. The top ten hold around 9.1% of the sample, which has roughly 36,000 clones, 87% seen once. The sample comprised peripheral blood. The TCR comes from a man older than 75 with active COVID-19. The V and J genes are TRBV7-8 and TRBJ1-1, with TRBD1 identical over 9 bases. The CDR3 sequence: CASSLEGQGRNTEAFF. The CDR3 DNA reads TGTGCCAGCAGCTTGGAGGGACAGGGTCGGAACACTGAAGCTTTCTTT.